Described below is a single T cell receptor (beta chain) sequence and its context. This entry is derived from a study of OX40 agonist ivuxolimab in advanced cancers. Repertoires were generated with immunoSEQ multiplex PCR, while TCRdb's copy carries only in-frame clones and drops some. The top ten clones hold approximately 4.5% of a sample with approximately 58,000 clones, 80% to 85% of them seen once. This CDR3 is 15 amino acids long. Germline V gene data show CDR1 as SNHLY and CDR2 as FYNNEI. J gave up 2 bases and V 4 bases, and 6 bases lay outside the gene matches. The specimen was CD4+ or CD8+ T cells sorted from blood, collected in a trial of the OX40 agonist ivuxolimab. The chain combines TRBV2 with TRBJ2-5, with TRBD2 matching 8 bases. The receptor comes from an adult with an advanced solid tumor such as melanoma, head and neck, liver or kidney cancer. The CDR3 here is CASSVRQRGQETQYF. The CDR3 coding sequence is TGTGCCAGCAGTGTCCGGCAGCGGGGGCAAGAGACCCAGTACTTC.